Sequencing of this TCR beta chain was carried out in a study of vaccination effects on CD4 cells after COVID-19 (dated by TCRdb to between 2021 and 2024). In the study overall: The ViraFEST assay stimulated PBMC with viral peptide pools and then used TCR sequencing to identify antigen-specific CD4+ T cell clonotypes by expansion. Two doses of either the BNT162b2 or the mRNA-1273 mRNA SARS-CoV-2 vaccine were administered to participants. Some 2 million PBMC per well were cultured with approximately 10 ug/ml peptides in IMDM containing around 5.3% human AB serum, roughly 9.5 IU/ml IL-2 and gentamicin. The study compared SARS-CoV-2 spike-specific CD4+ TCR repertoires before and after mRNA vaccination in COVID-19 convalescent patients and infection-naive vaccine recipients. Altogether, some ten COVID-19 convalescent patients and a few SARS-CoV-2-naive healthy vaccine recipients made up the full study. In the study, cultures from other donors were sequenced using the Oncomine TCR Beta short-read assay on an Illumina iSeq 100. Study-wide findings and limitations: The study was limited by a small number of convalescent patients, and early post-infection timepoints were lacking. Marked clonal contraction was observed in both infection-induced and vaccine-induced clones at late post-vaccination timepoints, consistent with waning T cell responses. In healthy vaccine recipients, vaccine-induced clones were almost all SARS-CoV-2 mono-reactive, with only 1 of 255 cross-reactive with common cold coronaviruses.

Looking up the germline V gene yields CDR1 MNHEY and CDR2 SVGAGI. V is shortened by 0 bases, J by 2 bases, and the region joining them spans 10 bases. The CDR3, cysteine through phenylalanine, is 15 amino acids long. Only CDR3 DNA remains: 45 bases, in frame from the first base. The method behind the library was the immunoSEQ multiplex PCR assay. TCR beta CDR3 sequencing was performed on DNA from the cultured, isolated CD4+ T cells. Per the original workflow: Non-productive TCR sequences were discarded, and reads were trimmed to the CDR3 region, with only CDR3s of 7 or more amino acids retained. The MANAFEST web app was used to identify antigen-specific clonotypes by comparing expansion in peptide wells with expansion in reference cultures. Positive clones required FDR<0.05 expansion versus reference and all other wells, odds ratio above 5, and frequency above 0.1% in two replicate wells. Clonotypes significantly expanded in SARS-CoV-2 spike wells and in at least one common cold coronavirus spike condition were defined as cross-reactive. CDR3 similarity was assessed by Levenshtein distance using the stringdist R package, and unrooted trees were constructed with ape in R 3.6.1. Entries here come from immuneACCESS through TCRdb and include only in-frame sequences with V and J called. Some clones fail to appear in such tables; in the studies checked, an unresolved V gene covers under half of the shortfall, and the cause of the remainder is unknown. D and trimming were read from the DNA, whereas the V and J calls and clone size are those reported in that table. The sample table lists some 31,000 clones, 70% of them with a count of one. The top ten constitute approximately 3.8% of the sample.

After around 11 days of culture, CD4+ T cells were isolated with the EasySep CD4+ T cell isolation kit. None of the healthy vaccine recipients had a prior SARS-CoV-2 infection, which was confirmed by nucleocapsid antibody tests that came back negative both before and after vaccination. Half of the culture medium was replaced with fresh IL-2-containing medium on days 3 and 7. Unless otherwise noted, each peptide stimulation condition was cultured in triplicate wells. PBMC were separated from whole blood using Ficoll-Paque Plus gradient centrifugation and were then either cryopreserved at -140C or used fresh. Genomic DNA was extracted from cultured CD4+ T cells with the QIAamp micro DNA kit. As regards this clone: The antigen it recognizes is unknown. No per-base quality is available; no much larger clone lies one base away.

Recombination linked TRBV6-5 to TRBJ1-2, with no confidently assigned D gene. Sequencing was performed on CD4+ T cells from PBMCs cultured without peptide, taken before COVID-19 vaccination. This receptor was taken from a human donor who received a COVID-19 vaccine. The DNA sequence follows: TGTGCCAGCAGTTACTCGGTACGGGAGAACTATGGCTACACCTTC. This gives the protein CASSYSVRENYGYTF.